These 25 T cell receptor beta chains came from one sample sequenced in a study of cytomegalovirus exposure and HLA in healthy donors. PCR primers comprised 60 Vbeta and 13 Jbeta primers. Here immunoSEQ multiplex PCR was the method, and the copy in TCRdb shows in-frame clones only, minus some. This table has about 160,000 clones, around 85% appearing once. The specimen was PBMCs. These TCRs come from a human donor in good health.

The table lists this clone with a few counts. V and J are TRBV25-1 and TRBJ1-2, with TRBD1 matching 7 bases. Germline lookup yields CDR1 MGHDK and CDR2 SYGVNS. The V segment lost 5 bases and the J segment 6 bases; nucleotides outside the gene matches: 3. The length of the CDR3 is 12 residues. CDR3: CASSLTGNGYTF. As DNA, the CDR3 is TGTGCCAGCAGTTTGACAGGGAATGGCTACACCTTC.

This rearrangement joins TRBV7-2 to TRBJ2-5; no clear D gene. The J call may be faulty, since TRBJ2-7 better matches the DNA end. CDR1 and CDR2 (germline): SGHTA, FQGNSA. This CDR3 has 13 amino acids. CDR3 region: CASSLASSYEQYF. As DNA, the CDR3 is TGTGCCAGCAGCTTAGCTAGCTCCTACGAGCAGTACTTC.

Notes on this clone: Its ends do not fully match the called genes, so a read error is possible. The J gene is TRBJ1-2, the V gene TRBV6-1; the D is unclear. The germline gives CDR1 MNHNS, CDR2 SASEGT. The length of the CDR3 is 15 residues. The CDR3 region has the DNA TGTGCCAGCAGTGTAATGTCAGACTCTTACTATGGCTACCCCTTC. It codes for CASSVMSDSYYGYPF.

This chain uses TRBV2 with TRBJ1-2, with a possible D match to TRBD1 (6 bases). Germline V gene sequence: CDR1 SNHLY, CDR2 FYNNEI. The CDR3 runs 13 residues. V lost 8 bases and J 7 bases, leaving 17 bases between the germline ends. The CDR3 loop is CASSSLGAFGYTF. CDR3 bases: TGTGCCAGCTCCTCATTGGGGGCGTTTGGCTACACCTTC.

This clone was picked up one time. V gene TRBV7-8 combines with J gene TRBJ1-3, with unresolved D. The CDR3 covers 14 residues. Trimming took off 5 bases at V and 3 bases at J, with 11 bases between the two ends. From germline, CDR1 is SGHVS and CDR2 FQNEAQ. For the CDR3, the DNA is TGTGCCAGCAGCACAACCGAGGGTGGAAACACCATATATTTT. Protein sequence: CASSTTEGGNTIYF. The complete variable domain, with remaining parts taken from reference TRBV7-8 and TRBJ1-3, reads GAGVSQSPRYKVAKRGQDVALRCDPISGHVSLFWYQQALGQGPEFLTYFQNEAQLDKSGLPSDRFFAERPEGSVSTLKIQRTQQEDSAVYLCASSTTEGGNTIYFGEGSWLTVV.

The chain combines TRBV4-3 with TRBJ1-1; 11 positions match TRBD1. The length of the CDR3 is 14 residues. Looked up from germline, CDR1 is LGHNA and CDR2 is YSLEER. Trimming at V came to 5 bases and at J to 7 bases, leaving 6 bases not matched to a gene. In DNA form, the CDR3 reads TGCGCCAGCAGCGAGGACAGGGGGCTCGGTGAAGCTTTCTTT. Its translation: CASSEDRGLGEAFF.

The rearrangement uses TRBV5-8 and TRBJ2-3; 8 bases are shared with TRBD2. The CDR3 loop spans 16 amino acids. Germline CDR1 and CDR2: SGHTS and YDEGEE. The junction had 9 bases not matched to a gene; V was cut back by 4 bases and J by 2 bases. The CDR3 sequence: CASSPKSGGYTDTQYF. The CDR3 DNA sequence: TGTGCCAGCAGCCCCAAAAGCGGGGGCTACACAGATACGCAGTATTTT.

The rearrangement joins TRBV7-9 to TRBJ1-5; no definite D call. The CDR3 covers 16 residues. Germline loops: CDR1 SEHNR, CDR2 FQNEAQ (reference sequence). V was pared by 5 bases and J by 3 bases, with 17 bases between. CDR3 DNA: TGTGCCAGCAGCAACCAGCCCCCAGGTTACAATCAGCCCCAGCATTTT. As protein: CASSNQPPGYNQPQHF.

This rearrangement joins TRBV7-2 to TRBJ2-5, with D possibly matching TRBD1 (6 bases). Trimming cost V 3 bases and J 1 base, with 12 bases left between them. CDR3 size: 15 residues. Germline values: CDR1 SGHTA, CDR2 FQGNSA. CDR3 bases: TGTGCCAGCAGCTTCTCCGGGACATTCCAAGAGACCCAGTACTTC. As protein: CASSFSGTFQETQYF.

This chain links TRBV18 with TRBJ1-6; D call uncertain. Per the germline V gene, CDR1 is KGHSH and CDR2 is LQKENI. V was trimmed by 1 base and J by 10 bases, leaving 17 bases between them. This CDR3 contains 16 residues. CDR3 loop: CASSPRYVRDGSPLHF. The CDR3 nucleotides read TGTGCCAGCTCACCACGTTATGTCAGAGACGGGTCACCCCTCCACTTT.

V is TRBV4-1 and J is TRBJ2-5, with D maybe TRBD1 (5 bases). The tail of the sequence fits TRBJ2-7 better, so the J call may be wrong. Germline lookup yields CDR1 MGHRA and CDR2 YSYEKL. The length of the CDR3 is 16 residues. The CDR3 sequence is CASSQDRAGRDYEQYF. CDR3 nucleotides: TGCGCCAGCAGCCAAGATCGGGCAGGGCGTGATTACGAGCAGTACTTC.

The chain recombines TRBV28 with TRBJ1-5, with TRBD1 identical over 8 bases. The ends lost 2 bases at V and 7 bases at J; junction bases unmatched: 7. Germline CDR1 is MDHEN and CDR2 is SYDVKM. The CDR3 is 15 amino acids. For the CDR3, the DNA is TGTGCCAGCAGTTTACCAACAGGGGGGGGACAGCCCCAGCATTTT. Protein product: CASSLPTGGGQPQHF.

The genes are TRBV6-6 and TRBJ2-2; the match to TRBD1 covers 8 bases. Germline trimming cut 6 bases from V and 6 bases from J; bases unmatched to any gene: 9. CDR1 and CDR2 from the germline V gene are MNHNY and SVGAGI (reference sequence). This CDR3 contains 15 residues. For the CDR3, the DNA is TGTGCCAGCAGCCACGGACAGGGAGCCGCCGGGGAGCTGTTTTTT. Translating it yields CASSHGQGAAGELFF.

The J gene is TRBJ2-3, the V gene TRBV18; 9 nucleotides line up with TRBD1. Germline assignment: CDR1 KGHSH and CDR2 LQKENI. V lost 6 bases to trimming and J lost 6 bases; unmatched junction nucleotides: 13. This CDR3 region has 16 residues. CDR3 DNA: TGTGCCAGCTCTCGGCCGGGACAGGGACGTTCTGATACGCAGTATTTT. Encoded protein: CASSRPGQGRSDTQYF.

This clone is a singleton in its sample. The rearrangement joins TRBV6-5 to TRBJ1-1, with TRBD1 matching over 10 bases. CDR3 length: 15 residues. Trimming cost V 3 bases and J 4 bases; bases outside gene matches: 5. CDR1 and CDR2 (germline): MNHEY, SVGAGI. CDR3 residues: CASSYYRDRGTEAFF. The DNA of the CDR3 is TGTGCCAGCAGTTATTACCGGGACAGGGGCACTGAAGCTTTCTTT.

This rearrangement joins TRBV7-8 to TRBJ1-1; D unresolved. The CDR3 is 16 amino acids. Germline V gene lookup returns CDR1 SGHVS and CDR2 FQNEAQ. The germline V and J ends were trimmed by 5 bases and 4 bases, with 20 bases remaining between them. CDR3 sequence reads: CASSPERAGDGTEAFF. CDR3 DNA: TGTGCCAGCAGCCCCGAGCGGGCTGGGGATGGCACTGAAGCTTTCTTT. Using reference TRBV7-8 and TRBJ1-1 for the parts outside the CDR3, the full variable domain is GAGVSQSPRYKVAKRGQDVALRCDPISGHVSLFWYQQALGQGPEFLTYFQNEAQLDKSGLPSDRFFAERPEGSVSTLKIQRTQQEDSAVYLCASSPERAGDGTEAFFGQGTRLTVV.

This clone was counted a few times. The chain combines TRBV5-6 with TRBJ1-1, with unresolved D. V lost 1 base, J lost 0 bases, and 7 bases lay in between. Germline loops: CDR1 SGHDT, CDR2 YYEEEE. The CDR3 contains 14 residues. The CDR3 DNA reads as TGTGCCAGCAGCTTGCAGGAGGTGAACACTGAAGCTTTCTTT. Encoded protein: CASSLQEVNTEAFF.

This clone was seen just once. The chain joins TRBV7-9 to TRBJ1-2, with 7 bases that match TRBD1. The CDR3 loop spans 13 amino acids. J lost 3 bases, V lost 2 bases, and 0 bases had no gene match. The germline V gene encodes CDR1 SEHNR and CDR2 FQNEAQ (reference sequence). The chain's CDR3 is CASSLTGDYGYTF. The CDR3 nucleotides are TGTGCCAGCAGCTTAACAGGGGACTATGGCTACACCTTC.

The V and J genes are TRBV7-8 and TRBJ2-3, with 9 nucleotides matching TRBD1. The CDR3 runs 17 residues. V gave up 5 bases and J gave up 4 bases; unmatched junction bases: 13. Germline V gives CDR1 SGHVS, CDR2 FQNEAQ. DNA for the CDR3: TGTGCCAGCAGCCCCCCGGGACAGGGTTTTGTGGCAGATACGCAGTATTTT. As protein: CASSPPGQGFVADTQYF.

J is TRBJ2-7 and V is TRBV13; D is possibly TRBD2 (7 bases). V dropped 2 bases and J dropped 5 bases, with 19 bases sitting between them. The CDR3 sequence is 16 residues long. CDR1 is PRHDT and CDR2 is FYEKMQ in the germline V gene (reference sequence). CDR3 sequence reads: CASSLSQLAKGDEQYF. CDR3 coding DNA: TGTGCCAGCAGCTTAAGCCAACTAGCGAAGGGGGACGAGCAGTACTTC.

V usage is TRBV19 and J usage is TRBJ2-5, with 7 bases matching TRBD1. J gave up 2 bases and V 4 bases, and 1 base lay outside the gene matches. Germline values: CDR1 LNHDA, CDR2 SQIVND (reference sequence). The CDR3 sequence is 13 residues long. Written as DNA, the CDR3 is TGTGCCAGTAGTACGGGACAGCAAGAGACCCAGTACTTC. Translated, it gives CASSTGQQETQYF.

This rearrangement joins TRBV2 to TRBJ1-5, with a tentative D call TRBD1 (5 bases). Looked up from germline, CDR1 is SNHLY and CDR2 is FYNNEI. V gave up 5 bases and J gave up 0 bases, with 8 bases separating them. The CDR3 spans 14 residues. CDR3 sequence: CASSSDSSNQPQHF. CDR3 coding DNA: TGTGCCAGCAGTTCTGACAGTAGCAATCAGCCCCAGCATTTT.

The V gene is TRBV20-1, the J gene TRBJ2-1, with D unclear. The CDR3 is made up of 10 amino acids. CDR1 is DFQATT, CDR2 SNEGSKA, per germline (reference sequence). The germline V and J ends were trimmed by 3 bases and 8 bases, with 5 bases remaining between them. The CDR3 bases are TGCAGTGCTAGCAGCGATGAGCAGTTCTTC. As protein: CSASSDEQFF.

This rearrangement joins TRBV5-6 to TRBJ2-2; 7 positions match TRBD1. V dropped 4 bases and J dropped 5; count of bases not matched to a gene: 2. This CDR3 region has 13 residues. Per the germline V gene, CDR1 is SGHDT and CDR2 is YYEEEE. The CDR3 DNA is TGTGCCAGCAGCCAGGACAGGACCGGGGAGCTGTTTTTT. Translated: CASSQDRTGELFF.

J is TRBJ1-5 and V is TRBV15; 9 positions match TRBD1. V lost 3 bases and J lost 4; bases outside the gene matches: 1. This CDR3 comprises 14 residues. Germline loops: CDR1 LNHNV, CDR2 YYDKDF (reference sequence). The CDR3 reads CATSSGTGNQPQHF. Here the CDR3 DNA reads TGTGCCACCAGCAGCGGGACAGGGAATCAGCCCCAGCATTTT.